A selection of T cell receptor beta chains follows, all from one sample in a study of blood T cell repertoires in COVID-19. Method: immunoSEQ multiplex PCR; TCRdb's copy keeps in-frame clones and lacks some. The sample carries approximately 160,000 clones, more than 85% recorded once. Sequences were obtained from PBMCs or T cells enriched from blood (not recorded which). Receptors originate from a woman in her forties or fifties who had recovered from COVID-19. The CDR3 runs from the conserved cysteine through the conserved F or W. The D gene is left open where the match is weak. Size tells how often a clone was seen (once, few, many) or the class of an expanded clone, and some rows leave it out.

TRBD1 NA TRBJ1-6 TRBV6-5 TGTGCCACTAGACAGGGGCGTTCACCCCTCCACTTT CATRQGRSPLHF
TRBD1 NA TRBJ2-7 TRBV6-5 TGTGCCAGCAGTTACGGCCGGGACAGGGGCTACGAGCAGTACTTC CASSYGRDRGYEQYF
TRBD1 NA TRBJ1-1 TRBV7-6 TGTGCCAGCAGCCCCCGGACAGGGCGGGGGAACACTGAAGCTTTCTTT CASSPRTGRGNTEAFF
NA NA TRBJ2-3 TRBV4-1 TGCGCCAGCAGCCAAGATCGTATGGCGAGCGGAGACACAGATACGCAGTATTTT CASSQDRMASGDTDTQYF
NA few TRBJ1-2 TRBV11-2 TGTGCCAGCAGTCGCGGCAGCACCTATGGCTACACCTTC CASSRGSTYGYTF
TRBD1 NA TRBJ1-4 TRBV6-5 TGTGCCAGCAGTCAAACAGGGGGCGGTGAAAAACTGTTTTTT CASSQTGGGEKLFF
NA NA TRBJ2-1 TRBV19 TGTGCCAGTAACGAGGACACCTTAAACAATGAGCAGTTCTTC CASNEDTLNNEQFF
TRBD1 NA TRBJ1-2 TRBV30 TGTGCCGGGCTGGGGACAGGGAGTGGGGTGTCCTATGGCTACACCTTC CAGLGTGSGVSYGYTF
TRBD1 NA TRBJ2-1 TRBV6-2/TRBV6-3 TGTGCCAGCAGCAAAGGGGGCCTTACCCTCAATGAGCAGTTCTTC CASSKGGLTLNEQFF
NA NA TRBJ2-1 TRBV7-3 TGTGCCAGCAGCTTCAGGGGCTCCTACAATGAGCAGTTCTTC CASSFRGSYNEQFF
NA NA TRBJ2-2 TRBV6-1 TGTGCCAGCAGTGAAGTAGGGGACACCGGGGAGCTGTTTTTT CASSEVGDTGELFF
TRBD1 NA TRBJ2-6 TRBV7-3 TGTGCCAGCAGCTTAACGAGATGGAGTCCAGGGGGCTCTGGGGCCAACGTCCTGACTTTC CASSLTRWSPGGSGANVLTF
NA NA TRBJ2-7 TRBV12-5 TGTGCTAGTGGTTTGGGACTAAAATATGGCGAGCAGTACTTC CASGLGLKYGEQYF
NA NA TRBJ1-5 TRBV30 TGTGCCTGGAGTGTTAGCCCGGCAGGGGAGCCCCAGCATTTT CAWSVSPAGEPQHF
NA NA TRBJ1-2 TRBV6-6 TGTGCCAGCAGAACTCCGGTACAGGGTCCCTATGGCTACACCTTC CASRTPVQGPYGYTF
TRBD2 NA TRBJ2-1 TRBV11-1 TGTGCCAGCAGCTACCTAGCGGGAGGGCCGTCCGATGAGCAGTTCTTC CASSYLAGGPSDEQFF
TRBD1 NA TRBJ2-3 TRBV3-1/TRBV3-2 TGTGCCAGCAGCCCTGGACAGGGAAGGGCAGATACGCAGTATTTT CASSPGQGRADTQYF
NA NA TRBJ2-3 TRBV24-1 TGTGCCACCAGTGATTTTGGCGGGGTCAGCACAGATACGCAGTATTTT CATSDFGGVSTDTQYF
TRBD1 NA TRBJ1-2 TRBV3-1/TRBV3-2 TGTGCCAGCAGCCAGGGGACAGGGGCGGGCTATGGCTACACCTTC CASSQGTGAGYGYTF
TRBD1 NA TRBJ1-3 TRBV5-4 TGTGCCAGCAGCTTGAGCCAGGGGGCTGGAAACACCATATATTTT CASSLSQGAGNTIYF
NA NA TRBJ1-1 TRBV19 TGTGCCAGTAGTTTCCGGGGGGATAGGACTGAAGCTTTCTTT CASSFRGDRTEAFF
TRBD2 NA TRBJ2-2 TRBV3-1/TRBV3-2 TGTGCCACCCTGGGACTAGCGGGAGGTGACACCGGGGAGCTGTTTTTT CATLGLAGGDTGELFF
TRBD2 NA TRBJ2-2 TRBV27 TGTGCCAGCAGGAAAACTAGCGGGAGTCGCACCGGGGAGCTGTTTTTT CASRKTSGSRTGELFF
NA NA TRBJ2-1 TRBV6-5 TGTGCCAGCAGTTACTCGAGCGAAGATGAGCAGTTCTTC CASSYSSEDEQFF
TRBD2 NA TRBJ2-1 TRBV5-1 TGCGCCAGCAGCTTGAGAAGCGGGAGGGCCATTATCCCCCATGAGCAGTTCTTC CASSLRSGRAIIPHEQFF
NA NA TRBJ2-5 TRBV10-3 TGTGCCATCAGTGTTGACGGGCAAGAGACCCAGTACTTC CAISVDGQETQYF
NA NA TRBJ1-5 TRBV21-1 TGTGCCAGCAGCAAGGACTTCGGTCGGTCGCAGAGCAATCAGCCCCAGCATTTT CASSKDFGRSQSNQPQHF
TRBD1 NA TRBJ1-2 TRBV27 TGTGCCAGCAGTCTCGACAGGGGAGGCGGCTACACCTTC CASSLDRGGGYTF
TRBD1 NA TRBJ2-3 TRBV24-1 TGTGCCACCAGTGATGTAGGGACAGGGGGAGCAGATACGCAGTATTTT CATSDVGTGGADTQYF
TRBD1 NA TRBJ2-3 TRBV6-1 TGTGCCAGCAGTGGCTGGACAGGGGGGTCTACAGATACGCAGTATTTT CASSGWTGGSTDTQYF
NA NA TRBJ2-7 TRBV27 TGTGCCAGCAGTTCCCAGCGGAACTCCTACGAGCAGTACTTC CASSSQRNSYEQYF
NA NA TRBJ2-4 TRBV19 TGTGCCAGTAGTGTGGGCCGGGACAACAAAAACATTCAGTACTTC CASSVGRDNKNIQYF
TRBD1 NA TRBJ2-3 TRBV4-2 TGTGCCAGCAGCCAAGGGGTCTCGACAGGGATAGGGACAGATACGCAGTATTTT CASSQGVSTGIGTDTQYF
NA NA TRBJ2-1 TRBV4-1 TGCGCCAGCAGCCAAGAACAGGGGACTTCCTACAATGAGCAGTTCTTC CASSQEQGTSYNEQFF
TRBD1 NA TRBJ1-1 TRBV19 TGTGCCAGTAACCAACAGGGGTTAGGCACTGAAGCTTTCTTT CASNQQGLGTEAFF
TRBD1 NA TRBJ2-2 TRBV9 TGTGCCAGCAGCACGTCCAGGGGGCGCGGCGGGGAGCTGTTTTTT CASSTSRGRGGELFF
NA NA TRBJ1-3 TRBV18 TGTGCCAGCTCACGAGGCCTCGCCCGGGAGGGAGGAAACACCATATATTTT CASSRGLAREGGNTIYF
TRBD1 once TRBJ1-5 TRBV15 TGTGCCACCAGCATCCGACAGGGAGATCAGCCCCAGCATTTT CATSIRQGDQPQHF
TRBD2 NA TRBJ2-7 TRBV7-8 TGTGCCAGCAGCTTAGGCCTAGCGGATCTCTGGCAGTACTTC CASSLGLADLWQYF
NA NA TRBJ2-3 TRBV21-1 TGTGCCAGCAGCAACCACGGGAGGGCCCGGTGCACAGATACGCAGTATTTT CASSNHGRARCTDTQYF
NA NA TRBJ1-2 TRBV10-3 TGTGCCATCAGTGAGTCCACAGGGACGGGGCCAGGCATGGATGGCTACACCTTC CAISESTGTGPGMDGYTF
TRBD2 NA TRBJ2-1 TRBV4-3 TGCGCCAGCAGCCAAGCCCGACGAGCGGGGGACCGGTTCTTC CASSQARRAGDRFF
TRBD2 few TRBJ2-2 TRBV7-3 TGTGCCAGCAGCTTAACTCTAGGGACTAGCGGCACCGGGGAGCTGTTTTTT CASSLTLGTSGTGELFF
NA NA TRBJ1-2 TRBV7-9 TGTGCCAGCAGCTTAATTCCGGGTGGCTACACCTTC CASSLIPGGYTF
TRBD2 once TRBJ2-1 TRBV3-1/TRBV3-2 TGTGCCAGCAGCCTAGGGAGCGGGAGTAAAGCGGATGAGCAGTTCTTC CASSLGSGSKADEQFF
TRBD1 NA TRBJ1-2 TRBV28 TGTGCCAGCAGTCGGGACAGTTATGGCTACACCTTC CASSRDSYGYTF
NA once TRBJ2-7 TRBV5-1 TGCGCCAGCAGCCGCTTCACTACAGGCATAGTGAGCTACGAGCAGTACTTC CASSRFTTGIVSYEQYF
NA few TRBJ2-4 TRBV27 TGTGCCAGCAGTTTAGTAGGCCAGGGTATCGAAAACATTCAGTACTTC CASSLVGQGIENIQYF
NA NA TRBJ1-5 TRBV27 TGTGCCAGCAGTTTCGTTAGCAATCAGCCCCAGCATTTT CASSFVSNQPQHF
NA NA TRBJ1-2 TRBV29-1 TGCAGCGTTGAAGATAGGGGAAAGGGGGATGGCTACACCTTC CSVEDRGKGDGYTF
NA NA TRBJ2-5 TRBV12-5 TGTGCTAGTGGTTTTTCGGAGACCCAGTACTTC CASGFSETQYF
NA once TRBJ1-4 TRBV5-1 TGCGCCAGCAGCTTTTCGGCAACTAATGAAAAACTGTTTTTT CASSFSATNEKLFF
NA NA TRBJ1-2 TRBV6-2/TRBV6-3 TGTGCCAGCAGCGACGGAGGAGGGCATGGCTACACCTTC CASSDGGGHGYTF
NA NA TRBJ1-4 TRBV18 TGTGCCAGCTCACCAAAGGGGTCCCCCAATGAAAAACTGTTTTTT CASSPKGSPNEKLFF